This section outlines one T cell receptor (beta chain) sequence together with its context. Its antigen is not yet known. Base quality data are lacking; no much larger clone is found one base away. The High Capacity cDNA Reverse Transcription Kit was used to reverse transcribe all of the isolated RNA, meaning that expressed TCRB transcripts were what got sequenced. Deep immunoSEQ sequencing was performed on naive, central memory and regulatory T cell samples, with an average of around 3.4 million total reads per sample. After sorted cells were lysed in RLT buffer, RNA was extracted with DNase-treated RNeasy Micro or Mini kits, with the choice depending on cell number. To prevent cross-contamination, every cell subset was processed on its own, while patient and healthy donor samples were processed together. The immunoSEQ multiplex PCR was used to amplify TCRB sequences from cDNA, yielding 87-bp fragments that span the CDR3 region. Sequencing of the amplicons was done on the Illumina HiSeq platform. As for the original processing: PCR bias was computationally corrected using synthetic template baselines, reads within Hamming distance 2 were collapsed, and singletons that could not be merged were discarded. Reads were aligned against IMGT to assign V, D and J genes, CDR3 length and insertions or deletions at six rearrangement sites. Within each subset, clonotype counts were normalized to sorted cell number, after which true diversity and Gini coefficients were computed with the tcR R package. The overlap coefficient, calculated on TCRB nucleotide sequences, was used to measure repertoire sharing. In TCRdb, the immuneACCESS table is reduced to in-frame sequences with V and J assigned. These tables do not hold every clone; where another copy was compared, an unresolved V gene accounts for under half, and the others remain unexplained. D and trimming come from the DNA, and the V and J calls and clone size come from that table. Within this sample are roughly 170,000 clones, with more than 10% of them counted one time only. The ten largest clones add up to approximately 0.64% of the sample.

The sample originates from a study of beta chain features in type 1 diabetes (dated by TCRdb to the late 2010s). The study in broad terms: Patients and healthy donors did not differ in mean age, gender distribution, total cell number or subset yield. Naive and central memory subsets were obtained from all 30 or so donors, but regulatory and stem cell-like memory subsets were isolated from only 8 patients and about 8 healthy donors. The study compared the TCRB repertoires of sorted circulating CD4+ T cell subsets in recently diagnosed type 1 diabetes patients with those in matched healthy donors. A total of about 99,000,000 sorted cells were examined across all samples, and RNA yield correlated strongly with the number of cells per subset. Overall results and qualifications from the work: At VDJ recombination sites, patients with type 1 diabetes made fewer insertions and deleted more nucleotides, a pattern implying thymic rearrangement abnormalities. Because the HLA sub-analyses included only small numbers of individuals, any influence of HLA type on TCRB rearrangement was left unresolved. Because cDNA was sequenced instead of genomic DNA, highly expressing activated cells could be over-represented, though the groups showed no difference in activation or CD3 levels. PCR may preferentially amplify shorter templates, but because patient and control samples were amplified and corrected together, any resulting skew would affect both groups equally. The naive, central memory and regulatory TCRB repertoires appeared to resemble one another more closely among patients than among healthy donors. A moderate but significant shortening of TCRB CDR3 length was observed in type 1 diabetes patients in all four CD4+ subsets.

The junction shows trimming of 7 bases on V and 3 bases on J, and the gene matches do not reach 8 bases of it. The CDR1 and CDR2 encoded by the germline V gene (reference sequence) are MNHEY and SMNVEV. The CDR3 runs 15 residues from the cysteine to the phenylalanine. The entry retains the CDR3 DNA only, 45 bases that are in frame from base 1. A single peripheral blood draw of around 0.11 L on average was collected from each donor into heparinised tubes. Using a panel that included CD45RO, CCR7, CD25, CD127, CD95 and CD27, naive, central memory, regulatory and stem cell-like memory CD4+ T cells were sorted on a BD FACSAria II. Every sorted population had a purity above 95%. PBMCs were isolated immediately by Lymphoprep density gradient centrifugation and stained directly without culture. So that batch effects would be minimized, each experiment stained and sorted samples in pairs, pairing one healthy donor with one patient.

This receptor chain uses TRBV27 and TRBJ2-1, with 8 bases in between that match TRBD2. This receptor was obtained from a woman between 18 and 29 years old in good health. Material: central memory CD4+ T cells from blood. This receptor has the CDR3 CASIAVREGYNEQFF. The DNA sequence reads TGTGCCAGCATAGCGGTCCGGGAGGGCTACAATGAGCAGTTCTTC.